This TCR beta chain stems from a study of blood T cell repertoires in COVID-19. Study summary: COVID-19 samples from acute and convalescent phases originated in the United States, Italy and Spain. PBMCs, B-cell-depleted T cells, or T cells provided the cDNA or gDNA that made up the material.

CDR3 size: 11 residues. Trimming removed 3 bases at V and 3 bases at J, with 2 bases between. The assay was immunoSEQ multiplex PCR, and TCRdb's table has in-frame clones only and misses some. Of about 120,000 clones listed, roughly 79% are singletons. With respect to this clone: Other DNA sequences in this specimen translate into the identical CDR3.

The source is a woman older than 75 with active or convalescent COVID-19. The chain employs TRBV12-3 or TRBV12-4 and TRBJ2-5, with D unresolved. Sequencing was performed on peripheral blood. DNA of the CDR3: TGTGCCAGCAGTTTTAAAGAGACCCAGTACTTC. This translates into CASSFKETQYF.